A selection of T cell receptor beta chains follows, all from one sample in a study of blood T cell repertoires in COVID-19. Sequencing was performed with immunoSEQ multiplex PCR; in TCRdb, only in-frame clones are kept and a portion is missing. The repertoire consists of 150,000 to 200,000 clones, with roughly four fifths occurring once and the leading ten covering 11%. The sequenced sample consisted of PBMCs or T cells enriched from blood (not recorded which). The receptors were sampled from a man aged 45-65 years who had recovered from COVID-19. Both conserved end residues are trimmed from each CDR3. Not all rows give a size; the values are once, few, many and, for expanded clones, a class.

cdr3_aa j_call clone_size v_call
ASSLEGQAILSGANVLT TRBJ2-6 . TRBV11-3
ASSSIQGYYEQY TRBJ2-7 once TRBV7-8
ASSVEGGGSPLH TRBJ1-6 . TRBV9
ASSYSGGATYEQY TRBJ2-7 . TRBV6-5
ASSLGQAENEKLF TRBJ1-4 . TRBV7-9
ASSRTEGTEAF TRBJ1-1 . TRBV7-2
ASTPGSPPYEQY TRBJ2-7 . TRBV2
ASSKLTDTDTQY TRBJ2-3 . TRBV10-1
ASTRNTGDYGYT TRBJ1-2 . TRBV6-4
SASDRKNTGELF TRBJ2-2 . TRBV20-1
ASSIGTTKYNEQF TRBJ2-1 . TRBV19
ATPGTGSDNQPQH TRBJ1-5 . TRBV24-1
ASSFNRDGEAF TRBJ1-1 . TRBV7-3
ASSKSEAGELF TRBJ2-2 . TRBV6-5
ASSPLIGGTDTQY TRBJ2-3 . TRBV7-3
ASSVADSPWETQY TRBJ2-5 . TRBV9
ASSLRLSDGKLF TRBJ1-4 once TRBV19
ASSRSSVGGWRHEQY TRBJ2-7 . TRBV14
ASSSHQGVEDGYT TRBJ1-2 . TRBV5-1
ATSGTGGSQETQY TRBJ2-5 . TRBV24-1
ASSQDGLFGGSDEQF TRBJ2-1 . TRBV3-1/TRBV3-2
ASRGGPEGTEAF TRBJ1-1 . TRBV5-1
ASSLVSGQDQPQH TRBJ1-5 few TRBV7-2
ASSLVSSGTDEQY TRBJ2-7 once TRBV5-1
ASSLATSYNEQF TRBJ2-1 . TRBV5-1
ASSPKGTSGNYNEQF TRBJ2-1 once TRBV21-1
SLQGGINQPQH TRBJ1-5 . TRBV29-1
AISESVGGREDNQPQH TRBJ1-5 . TRBV10-3
ASRLAGEQF TRBJ2-1 . TRBV2
ASSIAGVVTDTQY TRBJ2-3 few TRBV27
ASSYLGQSYNEQF TRBJ2-1 . TRBV6-5
ASSLGQNYGYT TRBJ1-2 . TRBV5-1
ASSPGPQRGGRTDTQY TRBJ2-3 once TRBV5-5
SASPSGVAHEQY TRBJ2-7 . TRBV20-1
ASSPGQVSYEQY TRBJ2-7 medium-sized TRBV19
ASSFDRAYQPQH TRBJ1-5 . TRBV5-5
ATSTNSGTSVGLEQF TRBJ2-1 . TRBV24-1
ASSALGGEQY TRBJ2-7 once TRBV28
ASSREEGSQY TRBJ2-3 . TRBV7-9
ASSYLAGGPGELF TRBJ2-2 . TRBV5-1
ASSRGTTYEQY TRBJ2-7 few TRBV9
ASSQELAGDQY TRBJ2-4 . TRBV3-1/TRBV3-2
ASSLERGGTALGTQY TRBJ2-5 . TRBV7-7
ASSARRNQETQY TRBJ2-5 . TRBV10-2
ASSLVVFTEAF TRBJ1-1 few TRBV5-5
ATSDWGLEGTGELF TRBJ2-2 . TRBV24-1
ASSSGGSSYEQY TRBJ2-7 . TRBV5-1
SVTADSLYGYT TRBJ1-2 . TRBV29-1
SVDSVQGVGGYT TRBJ1-2 . TRBV29-1
AAQRRGFGELF TRBJ2-2 . TRBV19
ASSLSYEPYYGYT TRBJ1-2 few TRBV5-5
ASSTPVAGGPLYEQY TRBJ2-7 . TRBV28
ASSPARSNNSPLH TRBJ1-6 few TRBV27